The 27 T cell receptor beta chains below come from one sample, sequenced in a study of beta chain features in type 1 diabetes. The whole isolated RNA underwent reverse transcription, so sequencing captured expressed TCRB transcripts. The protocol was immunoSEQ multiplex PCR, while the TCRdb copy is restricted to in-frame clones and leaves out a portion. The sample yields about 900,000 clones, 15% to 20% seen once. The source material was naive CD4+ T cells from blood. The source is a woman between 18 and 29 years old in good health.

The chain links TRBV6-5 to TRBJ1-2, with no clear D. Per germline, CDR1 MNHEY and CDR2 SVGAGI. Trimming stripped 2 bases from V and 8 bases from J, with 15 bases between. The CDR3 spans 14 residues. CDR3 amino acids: CASSYLPSLGGYTF. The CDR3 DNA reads TGTGCCAGCAGTTACCTGCCAAGTCTTGGAGGCTACACCTTC.

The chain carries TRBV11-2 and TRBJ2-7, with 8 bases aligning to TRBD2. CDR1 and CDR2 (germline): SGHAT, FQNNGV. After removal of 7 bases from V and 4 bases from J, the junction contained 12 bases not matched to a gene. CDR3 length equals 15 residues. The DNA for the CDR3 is TGTGCCAGCAACGTAATCCCGGGAGGGAATTACGAGCAGTACTTC. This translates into CASNVIPGGNYEQYF.

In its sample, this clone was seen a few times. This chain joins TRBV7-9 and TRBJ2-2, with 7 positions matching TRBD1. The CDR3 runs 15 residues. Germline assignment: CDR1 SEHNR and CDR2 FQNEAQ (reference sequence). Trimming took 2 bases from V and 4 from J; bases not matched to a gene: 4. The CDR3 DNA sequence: TGTGCCAGCAGCTTAATCAGGGGGTCCACCGGGGAGCTGTTTTTT. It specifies CASSLIRGSTGELFF. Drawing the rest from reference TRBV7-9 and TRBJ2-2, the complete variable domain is DTGVSQNPRHKITKRGQNVTFRCDPISEHNRLYWYRQTLGQGPEFLTYFQNEAQLEKSRLLSDRFSAERPKGSFSTLEIQRTEQGDSAMYLCASSLIRGSTGELFFGEGSRLTVL.

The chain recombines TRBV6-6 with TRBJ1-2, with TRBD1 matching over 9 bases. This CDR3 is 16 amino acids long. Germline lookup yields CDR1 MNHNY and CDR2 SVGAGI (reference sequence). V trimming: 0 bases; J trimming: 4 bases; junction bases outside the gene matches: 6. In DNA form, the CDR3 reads TGTGCCAGCAGTTACTCGGGGACAGGGCTAGGCTATGGCTACACCTTC. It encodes CASSYSGTGLGYGYTF.

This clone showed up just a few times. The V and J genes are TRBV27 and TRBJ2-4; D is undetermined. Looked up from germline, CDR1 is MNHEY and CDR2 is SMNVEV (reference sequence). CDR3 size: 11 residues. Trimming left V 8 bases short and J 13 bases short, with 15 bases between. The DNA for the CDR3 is TGTGCCAGCTCCGGACCCTTTAGGCAGTACTTC. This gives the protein CASSGPFRQYF.

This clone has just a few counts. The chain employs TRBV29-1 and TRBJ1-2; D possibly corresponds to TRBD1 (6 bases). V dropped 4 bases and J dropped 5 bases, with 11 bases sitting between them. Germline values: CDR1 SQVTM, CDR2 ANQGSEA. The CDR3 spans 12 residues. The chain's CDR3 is CSVGSQGYGYTF. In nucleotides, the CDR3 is TGCAGCGTTGGTTCACAGGGTTATGGCTACACCTTC.

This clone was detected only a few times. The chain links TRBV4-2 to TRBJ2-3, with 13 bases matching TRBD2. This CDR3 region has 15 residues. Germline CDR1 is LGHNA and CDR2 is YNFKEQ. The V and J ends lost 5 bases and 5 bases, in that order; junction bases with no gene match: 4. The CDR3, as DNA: TGTGCCAGCAGCTGGGGACTAGCGGGAAGAGATACGCAGTATTTT. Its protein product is CASSWGLAGRDTQYF.

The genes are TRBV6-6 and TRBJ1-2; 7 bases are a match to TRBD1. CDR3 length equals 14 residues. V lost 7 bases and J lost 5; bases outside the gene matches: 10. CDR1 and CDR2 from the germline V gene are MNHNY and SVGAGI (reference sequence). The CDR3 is CASNPLDRAYGYTF. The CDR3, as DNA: TGTGCCAGCAACCCCTTAGACAGGGCTTATGGCTACACCTTC.

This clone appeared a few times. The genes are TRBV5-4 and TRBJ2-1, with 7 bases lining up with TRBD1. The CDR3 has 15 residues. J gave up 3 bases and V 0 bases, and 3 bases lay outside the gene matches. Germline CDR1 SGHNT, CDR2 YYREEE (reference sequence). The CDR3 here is CASSLGQGFYNEQFF. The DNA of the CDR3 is TGTGCCAGCAGCTTGGGACAGGGATTCTACAATGAGCAGTTCTTC.

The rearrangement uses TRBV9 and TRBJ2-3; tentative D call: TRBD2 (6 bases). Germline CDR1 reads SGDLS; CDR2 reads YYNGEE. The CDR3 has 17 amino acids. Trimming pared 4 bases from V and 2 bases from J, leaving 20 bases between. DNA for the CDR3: TGTGCCAGCAGCTCCCGTAAAGCGGGCCTACCCACAGATACGCAGTATTTT. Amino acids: CASSSRKAGLPTDTQYF.

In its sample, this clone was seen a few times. DNA for the CDR3: TGTGCCAGCAGTTTCCCCCCCGGGTTAGCTGCAAATGAGCAGTTCTTC. Amino acids: CASSFPPGLAANEQFF. The rearrangement links TRBV6-6 to TRBJ2-1, with D hard to call. CDR3 length equals 16 residues. V lost 4 bases and J lost 7, with 20 bases in between. Germline CDR1 is MNHNY and CDR2 is SVGAGI (reference sequence).

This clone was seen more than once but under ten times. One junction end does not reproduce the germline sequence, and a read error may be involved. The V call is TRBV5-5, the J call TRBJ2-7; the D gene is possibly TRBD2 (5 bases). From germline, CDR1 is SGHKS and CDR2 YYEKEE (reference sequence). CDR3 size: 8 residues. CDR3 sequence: CASSTRRF. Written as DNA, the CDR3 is TGTGCCAGCAGCACTAGAAGATTC.

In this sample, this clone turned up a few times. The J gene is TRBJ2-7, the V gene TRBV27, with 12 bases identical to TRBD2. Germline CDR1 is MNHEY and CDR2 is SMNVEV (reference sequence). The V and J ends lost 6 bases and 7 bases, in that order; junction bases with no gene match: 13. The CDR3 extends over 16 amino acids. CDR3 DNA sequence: TGTGCCAGCAGAAGTAATCGACTAGCGGGAGATAATGAGCAGTACTTC. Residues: CASRSNRLAGDNEQYF.

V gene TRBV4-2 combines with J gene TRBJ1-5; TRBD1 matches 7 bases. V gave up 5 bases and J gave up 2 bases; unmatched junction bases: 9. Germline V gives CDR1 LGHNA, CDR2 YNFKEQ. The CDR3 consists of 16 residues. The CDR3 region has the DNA TGTGCCAGCAGCTCAGAAGGGGGCACGGGCAATCAGCCCCAGCATTTT. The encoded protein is CASSSEGGTGNQPQHF.

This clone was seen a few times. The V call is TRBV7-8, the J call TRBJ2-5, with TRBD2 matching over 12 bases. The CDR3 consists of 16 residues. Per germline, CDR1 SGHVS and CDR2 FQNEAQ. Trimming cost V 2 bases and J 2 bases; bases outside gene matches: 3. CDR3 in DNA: TGTGCCAGCAGCTTACTAGCGGGAGGGACACAAGAGACCCAGTACTTC. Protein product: CASSLLAGGTQETQYF.

The CDR3 bases are TGTGCCAGCAGCTTGGCCCTCACAGATACGCAGTATTTT. It codes for CASSLALTDTQYF. The chain links TRBV7-6 to TRBJ2-3, with no clear D. This CDR3 comprises 13 residues. Germline V gene data show CDR1 as SGHVS and CDR2 as FNYEAQ. V lost 3 bases, J lost 2 bases, and 6 bases lay in between.

The chain's CDR3 is CASSLEAPINTGELFF. The CDR3 bases are TGTGCCAGCAGCTTAGAAGCTCCCATAAACACCGGGGAGCTGTTTTTT. This chain links TRBV7-6 with TRBJ2-2; no firm D call. In germline, CDR1 is SGHVS, CDR2 FNYEAQ. The CDR3 is made up of 16 amino acids. V was pared by 1 base and J by 2 bases, with 11 bases between.

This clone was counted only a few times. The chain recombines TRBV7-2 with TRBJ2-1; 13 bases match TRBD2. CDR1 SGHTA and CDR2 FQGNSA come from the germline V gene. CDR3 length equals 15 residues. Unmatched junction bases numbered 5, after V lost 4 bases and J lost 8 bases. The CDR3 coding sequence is TGTGCCAGCAGCTCGGGACTAGCGGGACTCCATGAGCAGTTCTTC. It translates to CASSSGLAGLHEQFF.

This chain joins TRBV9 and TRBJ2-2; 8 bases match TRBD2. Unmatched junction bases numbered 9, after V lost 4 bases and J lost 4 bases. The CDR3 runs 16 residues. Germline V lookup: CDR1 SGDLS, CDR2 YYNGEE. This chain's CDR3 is CASSRSSGSITGELFF. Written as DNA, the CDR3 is TGTGCCAGCAGCCGTAGCAGCGGGAGCATCACCGGGGAGCTGTTTTTT.

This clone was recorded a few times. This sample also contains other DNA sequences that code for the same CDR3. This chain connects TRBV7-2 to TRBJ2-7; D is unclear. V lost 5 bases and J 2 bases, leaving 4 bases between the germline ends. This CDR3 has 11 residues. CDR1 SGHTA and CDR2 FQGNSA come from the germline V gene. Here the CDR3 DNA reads TGTGCCAGCAGCCCCGCCTACGAGCAGTACTTC. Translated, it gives CASSPAYEQYF.

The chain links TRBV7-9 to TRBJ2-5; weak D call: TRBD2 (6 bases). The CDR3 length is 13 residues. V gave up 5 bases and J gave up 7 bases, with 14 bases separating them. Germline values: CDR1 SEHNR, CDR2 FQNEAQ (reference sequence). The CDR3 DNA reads TGTGCCAGCAGCCCCGGGGCGCGGGGGACCCAGTACTTC. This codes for CASSPGARGTQYF.

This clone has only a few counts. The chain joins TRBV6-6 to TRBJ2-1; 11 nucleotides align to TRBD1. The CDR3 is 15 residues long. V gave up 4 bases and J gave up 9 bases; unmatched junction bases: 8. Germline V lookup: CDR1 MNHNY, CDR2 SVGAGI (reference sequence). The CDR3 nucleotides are TGTGCCAGCAGTTTCACCCGGACAGGGGGCGGTGAGCAGTTCTTC. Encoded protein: CASSFTRTGGGEQFF.

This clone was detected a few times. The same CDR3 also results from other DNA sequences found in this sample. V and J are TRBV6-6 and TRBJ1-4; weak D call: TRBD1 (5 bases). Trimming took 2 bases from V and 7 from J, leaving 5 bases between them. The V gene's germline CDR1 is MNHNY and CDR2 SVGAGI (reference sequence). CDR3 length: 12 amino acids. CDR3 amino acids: CASSYGGEKLFF. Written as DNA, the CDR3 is TGTGCCAGCAGTTACGGGGGTGAAAAACTGTTTTTT.

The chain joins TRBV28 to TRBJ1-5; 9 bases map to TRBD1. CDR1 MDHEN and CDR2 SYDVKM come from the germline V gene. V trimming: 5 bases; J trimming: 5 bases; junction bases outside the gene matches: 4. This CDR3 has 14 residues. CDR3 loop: CASSLWTGDQPQHF. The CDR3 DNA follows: TGTGCCAGCAGTCTCTGGACAGGGGATCAGCCCCAGCATTTT.

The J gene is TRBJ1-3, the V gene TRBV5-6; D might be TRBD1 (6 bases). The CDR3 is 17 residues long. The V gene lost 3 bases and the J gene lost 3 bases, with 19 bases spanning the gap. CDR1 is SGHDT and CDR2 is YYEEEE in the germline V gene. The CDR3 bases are TGTGCCAGCAGCTCCAATGAAGGGGGTATCTTTGGAAACACCATATATTTT. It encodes CASSSNEGGIFGNTIYF.

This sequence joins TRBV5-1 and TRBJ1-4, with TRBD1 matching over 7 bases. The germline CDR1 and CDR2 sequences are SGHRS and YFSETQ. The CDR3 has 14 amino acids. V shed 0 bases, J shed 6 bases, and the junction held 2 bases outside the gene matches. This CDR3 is CASSLGGGDEKLFF. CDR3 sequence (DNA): TGCGCCAGCAGCTTGGGAGGGGGCGATGAAAAACTGTTTTTT. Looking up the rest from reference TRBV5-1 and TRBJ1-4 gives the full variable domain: KAGVTQTPRYLIKTRGQQVTLSCSPISGHRSVSWYQQTPGQGLQFLFEYFSETQRNKGNFPGRFSGRQFSNSRSEMNVSTLELGDSALYLCASSLGGGDEKLFFGSGTQLSVL.

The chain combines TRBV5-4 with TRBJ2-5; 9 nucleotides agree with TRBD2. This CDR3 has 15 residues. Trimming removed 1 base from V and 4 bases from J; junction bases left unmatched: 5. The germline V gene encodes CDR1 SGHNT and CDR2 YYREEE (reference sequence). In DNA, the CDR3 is TGTGCCAGCAGCTTGCCCGCGGGGGGGGCAGAGACCCAGTACTTC. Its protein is CASSLPAGGAETQYF.